A single sample is the source of the 10 T cell receptor beta chains below, sequenced in a study of neurological immune-mediated disorders. MiXCR, run by TCRdb on the 5' RACE reads, gives a single entry per CDR3 protein. The sample yields about 55,000 distinct CDR3 sequences, over 3.5% seen once. The source material was CD4+ T cells from blood. The receptors come from a middle-aged woman with multiple sclerosis.

The table lists this clonotype with many counts. The chain recombines TRBV5-1 with TRBJ1-1; tentatively, D is TRBD1 (5 bases). The V gene's germline CDR1 is SGHRS and CDR2 YFSETQ. V dropped 1 base and J dropped 2 bases, with 9 bases sitting between them. The CDR3 runs 14 residues. CDR3 bases: TGCGCCAGCAGCTTGCCCGACAGTAACACTGAAGCTTTCTTT. Protein sequence: CASSLPDSNTEAFF. Variable domain in full (rest from reference TRBV5-1 and TRBJ1-1): KAGVTQTPRYLIKTRGQQVTLSCSPISGHRSVSWYQQTPGQGLQFLFEYFSETQRNKGNFPGRFSGRQFSNSRSEMNVSTLELGDSALYLCASSLPDSNTEAFFGQGTRLTVV.

This sequence joins TRBV12-2 and TRBJ2-2; the table names TRBD2, a call not compared with the DNA. TRBV12-2 is labeled a pseudogene. CDR3 length equals 16 residues. DNA for the CDR3: TGTGCAAGTCGCTACCTAGCGGGGGGGATCACCGGGGAGCTGTTTTTT. Protein product: CASRYLAGGITGELFF.

This clonotype was picked up many times. The chain carries TRBV20-1 and TRBJ1-3; 9 bases are a match to TRBD1. Losses at the gene ends were 6 bases for V and 0 bases for J; bases not matched to a gene: 15. The CDR3 is 18 residues long. Looked up from germline, CDR1 is DFQATT and CDR2 is SNEGSKA (reference sequence). The CDR3 DNA sequence: TGCAGTGCAGAAACTACTCCGGGACAGGGACACTCTGGAAACACCATATATTTT. Residues: CSAETTPGQGHSGNTIYF.

This clonotype was detected many times. The chain links TRBV20-1 to TRBJ1-1; the D gene is possibly TRBD1 (5 bases). The CDR3 is made up of 14 amino acids. The germline CDR1 and CDR2 sequences are DFQATT and SNEGSKA (reference sequence). V lost 5 bases and J 3 bases, leaving 16 bases between the germline ends. The CDR3: CSASDGPGDTEAFF. Here the CDR3 DNA reads TGCAGTGCTTCAGACGGACCGGGGGACACTGAAGCTTTCTTT.

This clonotype was detected ten times or more. V gene TRBV5-1 combines with J gene TRBJ2-2; 7 nucleotides line up with TRBD1. The CDR3 has 15 amino acids. V was pared by 0 bases and J by 3 bases, with 2 bases of the junction left unmatched. Germline CDR1 and CDR2: SGHRS and YFSETQ. The CDR3 sequence is CASSLDRGDTGELFF. In DNA form, the CDR3 reads TGCGCCAGCAGCTTGGACAGGGGCGACACCGGGGAGCTGTTTTTT.

In its sample, this clonotype was seen many times. The chain links TRBV20-1 to TRBJ2-7; D is ambiguous. The germline CDR1 and CDR2 sequences are DFQATT and SNEGSKA (reference sequence). Trimming removed 1 base at V and 0 bases at J, with 7 bases between. This CDR3 spans 13 amino acids. The CDR3 DNA follows: TGCAGTGCTAGAGCGGGCTACTCCTACGAGCAGTACTTC. It specifies CSARAGYSYEQYF.

This clonotype was seen repeatedly, ten times or more. The chain combines TRBV5-6 with TRBJ2-6; 7 bases align to TRBD2. The germline V gene encodes CDR1 SGHDT and CDR2 YYEEEE. CDR3 length equals 17 residues. V lost 5 bases, J lost 5 bases, and 13 bases stayed unmatched. CDR3 sequence: CASRAWLQGGWANVLTF. As DNA, the CDR3 is TGTGCCAGCAGAGCTTGGCTTCAGGGAGGGTGGGCCAACGTCCTGACTTTC.

This clonotype has at least ten counts. V usage is TRBV9 and J usage is TRBJ2-1, with a weak D call TRBD1 (5 bases). Germline V gives CDR1 SGDLS, CDR2 YYNGEE. This CDR3 is built from 14 residues. V was pared by 3 bases and J by 3 bases, with 10 bases between. The CDR3 spells CASSAQGNYNEQFF. The DNA for the CDR3 is TGTGCCAGCAGCGCCCAGGGAAACTACAATGAGCAGTTCTTC.

This clonotype appeared many times. This rearrangement joins TRBV20-1 to TRBJ1-4; D is possibly TRBD1 (5 bases). V lost 6 bases and J 0 bases, leaving 11 bases between the germline ends. Looked up from germline, CDR1 is DFQATT and CDR2 is SNEGSKA (reference sequence). This CDR3 region has 14 residues. The CDR3 reads CSAPDSATNEKLFF. The CDR3 nucleotides read TGCAGTGCCCCTGACAGTGCAACTAATGAAAAACTGTTTTTT.

The rearrangement joins TRBV11-3 to TRBJ2-3; D uncertain. Looked up from germline, CDR1 is SGHNT and CDR2 is YENEEA. This CDR3 is built from 15 residues. Trimming pared 4 bases from V and 6 bases from J, leaving 17 bases between. The CDR3 sequence is CASSSSWEVSDTQYF. The CDR3 DNA follows: TGTGCCAGCAGCTCGTCGTGGGAAGTGTCGGATACGCAGTATTTT.